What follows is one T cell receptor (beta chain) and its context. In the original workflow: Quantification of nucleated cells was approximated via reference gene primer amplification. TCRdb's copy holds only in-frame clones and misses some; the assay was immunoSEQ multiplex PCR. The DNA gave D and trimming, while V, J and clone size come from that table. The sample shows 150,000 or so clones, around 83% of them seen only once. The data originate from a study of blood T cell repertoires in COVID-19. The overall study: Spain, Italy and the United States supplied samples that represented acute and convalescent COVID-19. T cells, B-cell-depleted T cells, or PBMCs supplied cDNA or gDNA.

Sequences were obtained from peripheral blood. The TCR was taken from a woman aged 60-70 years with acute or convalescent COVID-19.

As DNA, the CDR3 is TGTGCCAGCAGGCCGGACAGGGGGAACACCGGGGAGCTGTTTTTT. Protein: CASRPDRGNTGELFF. The J gene is TRBJ2-2, the V gene TRBV6-5, with 9 bases identical to TRBD1. The CDR3 spans 15 residues. The germline V gene has CDR1 MNHEY and CDR2 SVGAGI. With V trimmed by 6 bases and J by 1 base, 3 bases remained unmatched.